These 3 T cell receptor beta chains came from one sample sequenced in a study of T cell repertoires in cytomegalovirus infection. TCRdb used MiXCR to reprocess the reads, holding one entry per CDR3 protein. The sample carries 95,000 to 150,000 distinct CDR3 sequences, 30% to 40% recorded once. Their target antigens are unknown. This specimen consisted of CD8+ T cells from cultured PBMCs, obtained from culture after CMV antigen stimulation. The origin of the receptors is a human donor in good health (CMV status not recorded). Some clones in this sample may be carry-over from other donors' samples.

V usage is TRBV6-1 and J usage is TRBJ2-7; the match to TRBD1 covers 9 bases. The CDR3 covers 14 residues. V lost 5 bases to trimming and J lost 2 bases; unmatched junction nucleotides: 4. CDR1 MNHNS and CDR2 SASEGT come from the germline V gene. This CDR3 reads CASSNRDRAYEQYF. The CDR3 DNA reads as TGTGCCAGCAGTAACCGGGACAGGGCCTACGAGCAGTACTTC.

In this sample, this clonotype turned up a few times. The chain recombines TRBV19 with TRBJ2-5; 11 nucleotides align to TRBD2. The CDR3 is made up of 16 amino acids. Germline CDR1 is LNHDA and CDR2 is SQIVND (reference sequence). V lost 3 bases, J lost 5 bases, and 8 bases stayed unmatched. CDR3 region: CASSIQTSGERETQYF. For the CDR3, the DNA is TGTGCCAGTAGTATCCAGACTAGCGGGGAAAGGGAGACCCAGTACTTC.

This chain connects TRBV3-1 to TRBJ2-3, with 10 positions matching TRBD1. Losses at the gene ends were 4 bases for V and 1 base for J; bases not matched to a gene: 2. The germline V gene has CDR1 LGHDT and CDR2 YNNKEL (reference sequence). The CDR3 loop spans 15 amino acids. CDR3 in amino acids: CASSPGTGGTDTQYF. The CDR3 DNA reads as TGTGCCAGCAGCCCCGGGACAGGGGGCACAGATACGCAGTATTTT.